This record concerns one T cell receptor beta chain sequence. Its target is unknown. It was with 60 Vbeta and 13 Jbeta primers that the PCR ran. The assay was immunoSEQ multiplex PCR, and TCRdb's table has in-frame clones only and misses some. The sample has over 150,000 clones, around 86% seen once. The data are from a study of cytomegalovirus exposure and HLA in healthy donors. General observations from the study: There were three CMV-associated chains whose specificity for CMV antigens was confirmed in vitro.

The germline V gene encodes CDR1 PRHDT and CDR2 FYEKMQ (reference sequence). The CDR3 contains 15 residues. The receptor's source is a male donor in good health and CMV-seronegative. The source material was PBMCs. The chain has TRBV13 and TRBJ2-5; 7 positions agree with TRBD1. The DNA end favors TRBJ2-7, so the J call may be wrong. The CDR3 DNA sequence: TGTGCCAGCAGCCACTCCGGGACAGACTCCTACGAGCAGTACTTC. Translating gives CASSHSGTDSYEQYF.